This T cell receptor (beta chain) was identified in a study of blood T cell repertoires in COVID-19. Study background: Specimens from acute and convalescent COVID-19 originated in the United States, Italy and Spain. In each case, the material was cDNA or gDNA derived from T cells, B-cell-depleted T cells, or PBMCs.

Study processing details: By means of reference gene primer amplification, nucleated cell counts were estimated. Clones were read by immunoSEQ multiplex PCR, and TCRdb kept only the in-frame ones, dropping some. The V and J calls and clone size are taken from that table; D and trimming were inferred from the DNA. The data hold approximately 19,000 clones, with 65% to 90% observed a single time. The CDR3 covers 15 residues. V lost 2 bases to trimming and J lost 5 bases, with 13 bases between them. CDR1 and CDR2 from the germline V gene are MNHEY and SVGEGT. This sequence originates from a human donor with active COVID-19. The donor label of this sample is uncertain. The chain is built from TRBV6-2 or TRBV6-3 and TRBJ2-1; a possible D gene is TRBD2 (5 bases). Sequenced material: peripheral blood. The CDR3 loop is CASSYPREYNNEQFF. CDR3 coding DNA: TGTGCCAGCAGTTACCCTCGGGAATATAACAATGAGCAGTTCTTC.